This is a list of T cell receptor beta chains from one sample in a study of cytomegalovirus exposure and HLA in healthy donors. The data were produced by immunoSEQ multiplex PCR, yet TCRdb's version contains in-frame clones alone and is incomplete. This sample has 90,000 to 130,000 clones; 80% to 85% occur once, and the top ten carry roughly 2.9%. Sequenced material: PBMCs. These TCRs come from a woman aged 55-69 years in good health and CMV-seropositive. The CDR3 runs from the conserved cysteine through the conserved F or W. A D gene is named only where the DNA matches it firmly. Clone size, where shown, is once, few, many, or a class for clones that have expanded.

v_gene	j_gene	d_gene	abundance	CDR3nt	CDR3aa
TRBV7-2	TRBJ2-4	NA	NA	TGTGCCAGCAGCTTAGCCCTAGTTCACATTCAGTACTTC	CASSLALVHIQYF
TRBV30	TRBJ2-3	NA	NA	TGTGCCTGGAGTCCACGGGTGACGCAGTATTTT	CAWSPRVTQYF
TRBV27	TRBJ1-3	NA	NA	TGTGCCAGCAGTATCCGCGCCTCTGGAAACACCATATATTTT	CASSIRASGNTIYF
TRBV2	TRBJ1-5	TRBD1	once	TGTGCCAGCAGCCTTGGGACAGGGGAGCAGCCCCAGCATTTT	CASSLGTGEQPQHF
TRBV13	TRBJ2-3	NA	NA	TGTGCCAGCAGCTCCCCCGCCCGGGACACCGAGCCGATTAGCACAGATACGCAGTATTTT	CASSSPARDTEPISTDTQYF
TRBV27	TRBJ2-1	TRBD2	once	TGTGCCAGCAGTTTATCGAGGCGGGAGAGCAGGCAGTTCTTC	CASSLSRRESRQFF
TRBV15	TRBJ2-7	NA	NA	TGTGCCACCAGCACCGGGAGTGGAGCCTACGAGCAGTACTTC	CATSTGSGAYEQYF
TRBV27	TRBJ2-7	NA	NA	TGTGCCAGCATTCAGCGGAGGCCCTACGAGCAGTACTTC	CASIQRRPYEQYF
TRBV6-1	TRBJ2-7	TRBD1	NA	TGTGCCAGCAGGGGACAGGGGGCGATCGAGCAGTACTTC	CASRGQGAIEQYF
TRBV5-1	TRBJ1-1	NA	once	TGCGCCAGCAGCTTGTTCTGGGGGGGCACTGAAGCTTTCTTT	CASSLFWGGTEAFF
TRBV29-1	TRBJ2-7	TRBD2	NA	TGCAGCGCTGTATCACTAGCGGGACCTCTTGGCGAGCAGTACTTC	CSAVSLAGPLGEQYF
TRBV6-6	TRBJ1-2	NA	NA	TGTGCCAGCAGCGGACAGACCAACTCTAACTATGGCTACACCTTC	CASSGQTNSNYGYTF
TRBV6-5	TRBJ1-3	NA	few	TGTGCCAGCTTCCAGGGCTCTGGAAACACCATATATTTT	CASFQGSGNTIYF
TRBV6-1	TRBJ1-1	NA	NA	TGTGCCAGCAGTGCGTGGGGGTACACAGGGCCTTCTATGAACACTGAAGCTTTCTTT	CASSAWGYTGPSMNTEAFF
TRBV18	TRBJ2-2	TRBD2	NA	TGTGCCAGCTCACCGGCCCGCGGTTCAAGCGGGAGGTATGGCACCGGGGAGCTGTTTTTT	CASSPARGSSGRYGTGELFF
TRBV9	TRBJ2-7	NA	NA	TGTGCCAGCAGCGTAGAACTAGGGTTGTACGAGCAGTACTTC	CASSVELGLYEQYF
TRBV9	TRBJ2-2	NA	NA	TGTGCCAGCAGCTCCCGAAACTTATCTAGTAGGTCGTTGTCCGGGGAGCTGTTTTTT	CASSSRNLSSRSLSGELFF
TRBV5-4	TRBJ2-1	TRBD2	NA	TGTGCCAGCAGCCTCGGACTAGCAACCTACAATGAGCAGTTCTTC	CASSLGLATYNEQFF
TRBV19	TRBJ2-1	NA	NA	TGTGCCAGTAGTATATCCGGTGAGCAGTTCTTC	CASSISGEQFF
TRBV7-6	TRBJ1-5	NA	NA	TGTGCCAGCAGCGCAGTGGGCCAGGATCAGCCCCAGCATTTT	CASSAVGQDQPQHF
TRBV7-9	TRBJ2-5	TRBD2	NA	TGTGCCAGCAGCTTAACGGGACTAGCGGGAGGAAAGACCCAGTACTTC	CASSLTGLAGGKTQYF
TRBV19	TRBJ1-5	NA	NA	TGTGCCAGTAGTACCCGACAGGTGGTCCAGCCCCAGCATTTT	CASSTRQVVQPQHF